This T cell receptor (beta chain) was found in a study of T-cell memory formation after mild COVID-19. The CDR3 is 13 amino acids. Deletions cut 3 bases from V and 7 bases from J, with 12 bases between. In this sample, this clonotype turned up a few times. 5'RACE, which relied on constant-segment primers, yielded TCR alpha and TCR beta cDNA libraries carrying sample barcodes and UMIs. In TCRdb, the 5' RACE reads were re-called with MiXCR into one record per CDR3 protein. The table has fewer than 250,000 distinct CDR3 sequences, roughly 18% seen once. The sample comprised PBMCs or a T cell subset sorted from them (not recorded which). V usage is TRBV12-3 or TRBV12-4 and J usage is TRBJ1-2; maybe TRBD1 (5 bases). The sequence was collected from an adult woman who had mild COVID-19 (a few samples of this study predate the infection). Cell type and time point are not known. CDR3 region: CASSFGGAGGYTF. As DNA, the CDR3 is TGTGCCAGCAGTTTTGGAGGGGCAGGTGGCTACACCTTC.